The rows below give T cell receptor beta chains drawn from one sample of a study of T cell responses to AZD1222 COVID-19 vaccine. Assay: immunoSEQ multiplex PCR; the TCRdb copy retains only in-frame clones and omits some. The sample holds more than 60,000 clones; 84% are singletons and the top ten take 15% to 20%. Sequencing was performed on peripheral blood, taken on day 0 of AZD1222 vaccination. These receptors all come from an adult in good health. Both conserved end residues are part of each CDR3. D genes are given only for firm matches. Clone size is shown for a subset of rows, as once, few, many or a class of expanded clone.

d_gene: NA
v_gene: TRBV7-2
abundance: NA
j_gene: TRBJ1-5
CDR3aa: CASSSDWDSPQHF
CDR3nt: TGTGCCAGCAGCTCCGATTGGGATTCGCCCCAGCATTTT

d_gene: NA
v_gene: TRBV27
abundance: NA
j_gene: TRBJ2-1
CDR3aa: CASSLGSVNEQFF
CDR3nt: TGTGCCAGCAGTTTAGGTAGCGTCAATGAGCAGTTCTTC

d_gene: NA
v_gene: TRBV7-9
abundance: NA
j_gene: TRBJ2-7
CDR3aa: CASSPRGNEQYF
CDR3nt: TGTGCCAGCAGCCCCAGGGGTAACGAGCAGTACTTC

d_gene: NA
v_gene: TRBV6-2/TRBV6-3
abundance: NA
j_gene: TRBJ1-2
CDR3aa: CASSTGPLPRHSGYTF
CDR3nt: TGTGCCAGCAGTACCGGACCGCTCCCTAGGCACTCTGGCTACACCTTC

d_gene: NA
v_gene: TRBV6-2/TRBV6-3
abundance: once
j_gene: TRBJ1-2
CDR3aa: CASSGIRVFDYGYTF
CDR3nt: TGTGCCAGCAGTGGCATTCGAGTTTTCGACTATGGCTACACCTTC

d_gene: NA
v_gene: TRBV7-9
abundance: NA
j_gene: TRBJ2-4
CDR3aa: CASSPAWGSKNIQYF
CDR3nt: TGTGCCAGCAGCCCGGCCTGGGGCTCTAAAAACATTCAGTACTTC

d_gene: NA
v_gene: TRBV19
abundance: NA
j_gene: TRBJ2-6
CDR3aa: CASSPLSGYSGANVLTF
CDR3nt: TGTGCCAGTAGTCCCCTTTCGGGATACTCTGGGGCCAACGTCCTGACTTTC

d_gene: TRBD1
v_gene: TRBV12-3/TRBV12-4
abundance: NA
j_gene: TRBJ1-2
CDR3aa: CASSLDRVDGYTF
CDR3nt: TGTGCCAGCAGTTTGGACAGGGTAGATGGCTACACCTTC

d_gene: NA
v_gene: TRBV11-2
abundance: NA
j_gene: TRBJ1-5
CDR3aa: CASSTELNQPQHF
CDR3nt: TGTGCCAGCAGTACAGAACTAAATCAGCCCCAGCATTTT

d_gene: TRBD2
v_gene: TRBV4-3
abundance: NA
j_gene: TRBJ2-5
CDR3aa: CASSRLAGGDGETQYF
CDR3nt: TGCGCCAGCAGCCGACTAGCGGGAGGCGATGGGGAGACCCAGTACTTC

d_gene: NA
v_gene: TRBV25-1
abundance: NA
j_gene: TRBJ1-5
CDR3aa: CASSQGYQPQHF
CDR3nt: TGTGCCAGTTCTCAAGGTTATCAGCCCCAGCATTTT

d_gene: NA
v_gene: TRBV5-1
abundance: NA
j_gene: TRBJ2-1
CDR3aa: CASSSDGQGSYNEQFF
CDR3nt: TGCGCCAGCAGCTCGGATGGGCAGGGGAGCTACAATGAGCAGTTCTTC

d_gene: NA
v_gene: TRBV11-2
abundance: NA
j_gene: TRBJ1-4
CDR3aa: CASSYGTNEKLFF
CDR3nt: TGTGCCAGCAGCTACGGGACAAATGAAAAACTGTTTTTT

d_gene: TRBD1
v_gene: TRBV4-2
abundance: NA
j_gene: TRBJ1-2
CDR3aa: CASSQDTGGRGYGYTF
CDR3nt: TGTGCCAGCAGCCAAGATACAGGGGGCCGGGGCTATGGCTACACCTTC

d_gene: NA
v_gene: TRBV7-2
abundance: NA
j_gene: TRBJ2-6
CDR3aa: CASSLVAGTPSGANVLTF
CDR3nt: TGTGCCAGCAGCTTAGTTGCAGGGACTCCCTCTGGGGCCAACGTCCTGACTTTC

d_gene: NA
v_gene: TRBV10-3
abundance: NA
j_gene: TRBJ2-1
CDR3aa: CATKRPYNEQFF
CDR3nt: TGTGCCACCAAGCGGCCCTACAATGAGCAGTTCTTC

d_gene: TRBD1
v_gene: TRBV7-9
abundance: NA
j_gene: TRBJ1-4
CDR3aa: CASSPKQGQGEKLFF
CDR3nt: TGTGCCAGCAGCCCCAAACAGGGGCAGGGTGAAAAACTGTTTTTT

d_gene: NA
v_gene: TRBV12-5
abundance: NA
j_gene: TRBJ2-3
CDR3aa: CASGLGKDTQYF
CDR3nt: TGTGCTAGTGGTTTGGGAAAGGATACGCAGTATTTT

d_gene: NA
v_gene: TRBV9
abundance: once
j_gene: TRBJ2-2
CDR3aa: CASSVPRGGSNTGELFF
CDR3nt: TGTGCCAGCAGCGTACCCAGGGGGGGCTCGAACACCGGGGAGCTGTTTTTT

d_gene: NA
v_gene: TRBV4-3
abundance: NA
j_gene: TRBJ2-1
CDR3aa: CASSQLDLGSYNEQFF
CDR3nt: TGCGCCAGCAGCCAACTCGATTTAGGCTCCTACAATGAGCAGTTCTTC

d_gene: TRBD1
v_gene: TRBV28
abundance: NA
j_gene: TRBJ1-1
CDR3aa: CASSIGDREIAEAFF
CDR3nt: TGTGCCAGCAGTATAGGGGACAGGGAAATAGCTGAAGCTTTCTTT

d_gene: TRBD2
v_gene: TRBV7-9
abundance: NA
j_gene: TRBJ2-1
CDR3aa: CASSPGTSMFHDEQFF
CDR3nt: TGTGCCAGCAGCCCTGGGACTAGCATGTTTCACGATGAGCAGTTCTTC

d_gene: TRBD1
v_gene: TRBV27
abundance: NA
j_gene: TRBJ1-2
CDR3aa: CASSRGQILNGYTF
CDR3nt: TGTGCCAGCAGCCGGGGACAGATTCTGAATGGCTACACCTTC

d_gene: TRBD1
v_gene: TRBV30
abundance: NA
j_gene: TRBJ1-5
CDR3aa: CAWSAGTGRHQPQHF
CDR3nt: TGTGCCTGGAGCGCCGGGACAGGGAGGCATCAGCCCCAGCATTTT

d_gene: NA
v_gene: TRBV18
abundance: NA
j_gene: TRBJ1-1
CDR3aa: CASSPTFGETEAFF
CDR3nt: TGTGCCAGCTCACCGACATTTGGGGAAACTGAAGCTTTCTTT

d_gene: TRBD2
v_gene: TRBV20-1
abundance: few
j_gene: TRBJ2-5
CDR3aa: CSASPQGWEGLETQYF
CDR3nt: TGCAGTGCTAGTCCACAAGGGTGGGAGGGCCTAGAGACCCAGTACTTC

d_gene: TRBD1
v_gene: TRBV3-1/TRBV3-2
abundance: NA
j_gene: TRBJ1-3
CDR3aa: CASSHLRQGAGNTIYF
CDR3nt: TGTGCCAGCAGCCACCTTCGACAGGGGGCTGGAAACACCATATATTTT

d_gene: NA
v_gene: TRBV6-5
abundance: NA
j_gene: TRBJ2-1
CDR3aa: CASSYSQGFSYNEQFF
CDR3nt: TGTGCCAGCAGTTACTCACAGGGTTTCTCCTACAATGAGCAGTTCTTC

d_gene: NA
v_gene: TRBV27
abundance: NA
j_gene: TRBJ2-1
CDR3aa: CASSFHNEQFF
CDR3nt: TGTGCCAGCAGTTTCCACAATGAGCAGTTCTTC

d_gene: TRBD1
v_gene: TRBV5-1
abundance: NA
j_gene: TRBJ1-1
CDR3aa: CASSSTGTGVGAFF
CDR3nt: TGCGCCAGCAGCAGTACCGGGACAGGGGTTGGAGCTTTCTTT

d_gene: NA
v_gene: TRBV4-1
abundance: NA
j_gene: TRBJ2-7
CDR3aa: CASSQYHGQLSSYEQYF
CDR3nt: TGCGCCAGCAGCCAATATCATGGACAGCTTAGCTCCTACGAGCAGTACTTC

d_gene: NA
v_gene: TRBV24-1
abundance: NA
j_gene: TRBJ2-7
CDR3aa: CATSRQGHEQYF
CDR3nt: TGTGCCACCAGTCGGCAGGGCCACGAGCAGTACTTC

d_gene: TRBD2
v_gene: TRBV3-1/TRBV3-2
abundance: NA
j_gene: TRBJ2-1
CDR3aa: CASSQALTLAGNEQFF
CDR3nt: TGTGCCAGCAGCCAAGCATTAACACTAGCGGGAAATGAGCAGTTCTTC

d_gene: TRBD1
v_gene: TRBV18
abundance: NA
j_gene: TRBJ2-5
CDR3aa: CASSRMNRGLETQYF
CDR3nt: TGTGCCAGCTCACGTATGAACAGGGGGTTAGAGACCCAGTACTTC

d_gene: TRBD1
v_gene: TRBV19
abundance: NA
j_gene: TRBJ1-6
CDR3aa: CASSDRVNSPLHF
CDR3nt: TGTGCCAGTTCTGACAGGGTGAATTCACCCCTCCACTTT

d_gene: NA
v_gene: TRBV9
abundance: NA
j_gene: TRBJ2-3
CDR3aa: CASSVEGELTDTQYF
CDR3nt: TGTGCCAGCAGCGTAGAAGGCGAGCTCACAGATACGCAGTATTTT

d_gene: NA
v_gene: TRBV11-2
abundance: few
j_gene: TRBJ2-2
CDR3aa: CASSPGSTGELFF
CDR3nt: TGTGCCAGCAGCCCCGGATCCACCGGGGAGCTGTTTTTT

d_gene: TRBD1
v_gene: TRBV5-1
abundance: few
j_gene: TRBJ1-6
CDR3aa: CASSLGDSLYNSPLHF
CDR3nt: TGCGCCAGCAGCTTGGGGGACAGTCTATATAATTCACCCCTCCACTTT

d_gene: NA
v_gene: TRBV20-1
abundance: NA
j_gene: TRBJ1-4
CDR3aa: CSASEAEKLFF
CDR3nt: TGCAGTGCTTCAGAAGCTGAAAAACTGTTTTTT

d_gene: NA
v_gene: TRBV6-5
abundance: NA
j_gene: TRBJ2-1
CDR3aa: CASSNVDEQFF
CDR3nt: TGTGCCAGCTCGAATGTTGATGAGCAGTTCTTC

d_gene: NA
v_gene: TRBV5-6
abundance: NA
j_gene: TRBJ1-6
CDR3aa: CASSLGRGQNSPLHF
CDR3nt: TGTGCCAGCAGCTTGGGCAGGGGACAAAATTCACCCCTCCACTTT

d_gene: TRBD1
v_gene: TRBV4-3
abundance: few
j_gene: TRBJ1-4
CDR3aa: CASSQEGVGGTVNEKLFF
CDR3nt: TGCGCCAGCAGCCAAGAAGGTGTAGGGGGGACAGTTAATGAAAAACTGTTTTTT

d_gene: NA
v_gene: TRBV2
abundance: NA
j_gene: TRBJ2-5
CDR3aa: CASSDVTRAGLETQYF
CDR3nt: TGTGCCAGCAGTGATGTGACTAGGGCAGGCCTGGAGACCCAGTACTTC

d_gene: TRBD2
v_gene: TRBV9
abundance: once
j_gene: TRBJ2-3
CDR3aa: CASSGGTIRTDTQYF
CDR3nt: TGTGCCAGCAGCGGGGGGACTATACGCACAGATACGCAGTATTTT

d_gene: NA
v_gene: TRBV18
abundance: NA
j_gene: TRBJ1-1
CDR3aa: CASSLDRNTEAFF
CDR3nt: TGTGCCAGCTCATTAGACAGAAACACTGAAGCTTTCTTT

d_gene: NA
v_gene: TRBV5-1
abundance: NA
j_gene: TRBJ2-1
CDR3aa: CASSLGASNEQFF
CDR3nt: TGCGCCAGCAGCTTGGGAGCGTCGAATGAGCAGTTCTTC

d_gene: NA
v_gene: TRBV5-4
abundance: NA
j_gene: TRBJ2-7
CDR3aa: CASSLDVGSKQYF
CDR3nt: TGTGCCAGCAGCTTGGATGTCGGGAGCAAGCAGTACTTC

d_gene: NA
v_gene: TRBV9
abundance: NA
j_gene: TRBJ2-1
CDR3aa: CASSVASLGTAEQFF
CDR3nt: TGTGCCAGCAGCGTAGCAAGTCTGGGGACGGCTGAGCAGTTCTTC

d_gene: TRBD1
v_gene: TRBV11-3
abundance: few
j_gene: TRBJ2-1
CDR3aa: CASSFWDRGGTYNEQFF
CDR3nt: TGTGCCAGCAGCTTTTGGGACAGGGGGGGAACCTACAATGAGCAGTTCTTC

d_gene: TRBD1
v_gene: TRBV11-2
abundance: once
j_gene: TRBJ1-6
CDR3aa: CASSLTRDSGGNSPLHF
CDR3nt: TGTGCCAGCAGCTTAACCCGGGACAGTGGGGGTAATTCACCCCTCCACTTT

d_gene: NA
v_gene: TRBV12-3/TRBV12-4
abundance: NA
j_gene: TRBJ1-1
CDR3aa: CATQSGRSGAAFF
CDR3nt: TGTGCCACCCAATCGGGCAGGTCGGGCGCAGCTTTCTTT